Below, one TCR beta chain is given with its context. Antigen unknown. This sample stems from a study of beta chain features in type 1 diabetes. Overall study context: The examined sorted cells totaled around 100,000,000 across samples. Study results and limitations: Insertions at VDJ junctions were less frequent in type 1 diabetes patients. These patients also deleted more nucleotides at the same junctions.

Germline CDR1 MNHEY, CDR2 SVGAGI. The V gene lost 4 bases and the J gene lost 2 bases, with 8 bases spanning the gap. The CDR3 extends over 13 amino acids. Since all of the isolated RNA was reverse transcribed, expressed TCRB transcripts were what got sequenced. Libraries were prepared by immunoSEQ multiplex PCR; TCRdb keeps only in-frame clonotypes and omits some of them. In the table there are about 320,000 clones, 14% of which are singletons. This chain joins TRBV6-5 and TRBJ2-5; tentative D call: TRBD2 (5 bases). This TCR derives from a man aged 25-45 years in good health. The specimen was central memory CD4+ T cells from blood. CDR3 sequence reads: CASSWSGQETQYF. CDR3 DNA: TGTGCCAGCAGTTGGTCGGGACAAGAGACCCAGTACTTC.